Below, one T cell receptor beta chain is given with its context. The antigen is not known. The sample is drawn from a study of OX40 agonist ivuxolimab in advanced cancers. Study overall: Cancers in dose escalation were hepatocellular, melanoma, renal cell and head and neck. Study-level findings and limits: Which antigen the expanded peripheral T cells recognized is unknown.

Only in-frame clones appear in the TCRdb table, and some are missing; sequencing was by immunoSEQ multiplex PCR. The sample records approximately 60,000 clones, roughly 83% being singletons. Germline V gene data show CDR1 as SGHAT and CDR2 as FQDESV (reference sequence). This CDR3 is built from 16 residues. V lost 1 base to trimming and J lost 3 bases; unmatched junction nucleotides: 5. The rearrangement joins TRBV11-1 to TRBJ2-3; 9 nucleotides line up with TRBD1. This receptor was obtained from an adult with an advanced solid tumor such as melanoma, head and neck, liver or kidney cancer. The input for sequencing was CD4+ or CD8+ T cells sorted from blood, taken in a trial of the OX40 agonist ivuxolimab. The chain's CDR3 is CASSLVGQGWTDTQYF. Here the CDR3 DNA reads TGTGCCAGCAGCTTAGTAGGACAGGGGTGGACAGATACGCAGTATTTT.